This T cell receptor beta chain was retrieved from a study of monozygotic twins with inflammatory bowel disease (dated by TCRdb to between 2018 and 2021). Some background on the complete study: In total, roughly 28 monozygotic twin pairs made up the full study: 19 Danish pairs, all IBD-discordant, plus nine German pairs, of which four were IBD-concordant and five were IBD-discordant. Each individual had, on average, about 151 000 unique TCRalpha sequences and 181 000 unique TCRbeta sequences available for analysis. The search for disease-associated traits relied mainly on comparing IBD patients with their genetically identical healthy co-twins within discordant pairs.

Libraries were constructed by 5' RACE. Each TCR library was prepared from about 3.5 ug of total RNA. For each sample, cDNA synthesis was carried out in eight separate reactions using SMARTScribe reverse transcriptase. During cDNA synthesis, unique molecular identifiers containing a 6-nucleotide sample barcode were introduced by template switching. TCRalpha and TCRbeta cDNA was amplified by two nested PCRs of roughly 16 and 10 cycles, with bead purification after each PCR. Before amplification, the cDNA was both treated with uracil DNA-glycosylase and purified with the QIAquick PCR purification kit. The second PCR added Illumina TruSeq-compatible adapters along with sample-specific barcodes. TapeStation and Qubit were used to check library quality and concentration, and 4.5 to 6.5 ng of each library was pooled. Pooled libraries were sequenced on an Illumina HiSeq2500 single-index Rapid Run with 2 x 100 bp reads and custom sequencing primers. Per the original workflow: PCR and sequencing errors were corrected by UMI-based consensus assembly using MiGEC version 1.2.6. MiXCR version 2.1.1 was used for V(D)J alignment, clonotype assembly and CDR3 extraction. To normalise gene usage, clonotype sharing and MAIT/NKT TCR abundance, the analysis used the top 1000, 10 000 and 20 000 clonotypes per sample. After downsampling to 27 000 UMIs, diversity was calculated as the inverse Simpson index using the vegan R package. Statistical testing used paired Mann-Whitney U tests on the discordant twin pairs and applied Benjamini-Hochberg correction for multiple testing. After TCRdb reprocessed the reads, each CDR3 protein sequence was kept as one row, without DNA. TCRdb's processing, not the authors', yielded these V and J calls. The sample table includes some 440,000 distinct CDR3 sequences. Together, the top ten hold 2% to 3% of the sample.

Its CDR3 holds 19 amino acids, cysteine through phenylalanine. A DNA sequence was not provided. Taken from the germline V gene, the CDR1 and CDR2 loops are MDHEN and SYDVKM. Concerning this clonotype itself: The antigen it recognizes is unknown.

Broader findings and caveats from the paper: No single strong signal or clonotype linked to IBD turned up in the results, so the idea that one exists was not supported. IBD patients had lower TCRbeta repertoire diversity, measured by the inverse Simpson index, than their healthy co-twins. The analysis was unable to tell apart different T cell subtypes. Fewer clonotypes were shared with other individuals by IBD patients than by healthy twins, most markedly in patients showing signs of disease activity. Concordant and discordant twins showed no difference in repertoire similarity, possibly because of limited statistical power. Differing immunosuppressive treatments among patients may have added background noise and inter-individual variability to the repertoires.

From each donor, an approximately 2.5 ml peripheral blood sample was collected into PAXgene tubes and kept at -80 degrees C. Total RNA was isolated from whole blood with the PAXgene blood miRNA kit on an automated QIAcube, without T cell sorting. Peripheral blood from monozygotic twin pairs, either concordant or discordant for inflammatory bowel disease, underwent deep TCRalpha and TCRbeta repertoire profiling that used unique molecular barcoding. For every twin pair, smoking habits were documented, and each individual was categorised as a current, former or never smoker. The rearranged segments are TRBV28 and TRBJ2-2; TCRdb indicates TRBD1, and absent DNA this call remains unverified. This receptor was obtained from a human donor with ulcerative colitis or Crohn's disease, or a healthy co-twin of an affected twin (not recorded which). Material: blood. Here the CDR3 is given as CASSLKPTRTGEDTGELFF.